The clone carrying this T cell receptor (beta chain) was picked up a small number of times. Its antigen remains unidentified. These data come from a study of identical twins. Germline-derived CDR1 and CDR2 are MNHEY and SMNVEV (reference sequence). V was shortened by 1 base and J by 2 bases, with 12 bases between the two germline ends. The CDR3 has 15 amino acids. Using its own MiXCR run on the 5' RACE reads, TCRdb lists one record per CDR3 protein. The sample comprises roughly 1.6 million distinct CDR3 sequences, around 33% of which are singletons, and under 0.35% rests with the top ten. Findings and caveats of the study: Weaker excess twin sharing was observed in beta out-of-frame sequences. There was more out-of-frame TCR alpha sharing in monozygotic twins than models estimated. Analyses of zero insertions could be partly confounded by invariant MAIT and iNKT cells.

The sequenced sample consisted of cord blood. The rearrangement uses TRBV27 and TRBJ2-7; tentatively, D is TRBD1 (6 bases). This sequence was found in a newborn girl in good health. The CDR3 loop reads CASSLLSQGPYEQYF. The CDR3, as DNA: TGTGCCAGCAGTTTATTAAGCCAGGGGCCCTACGAGCAGTACTTC.